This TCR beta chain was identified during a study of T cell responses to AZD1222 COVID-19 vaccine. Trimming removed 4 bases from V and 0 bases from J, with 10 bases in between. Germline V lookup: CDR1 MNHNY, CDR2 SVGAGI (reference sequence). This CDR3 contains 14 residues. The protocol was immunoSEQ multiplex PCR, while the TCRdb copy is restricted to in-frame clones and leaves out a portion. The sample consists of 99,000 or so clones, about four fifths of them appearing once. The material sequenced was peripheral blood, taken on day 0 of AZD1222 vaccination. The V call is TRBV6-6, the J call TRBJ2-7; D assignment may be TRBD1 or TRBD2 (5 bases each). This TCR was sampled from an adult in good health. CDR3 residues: CASSSGDVSYEQYF. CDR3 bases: TGTGCCAGCAGTTCTGGGGACGTCTCCTACGAGCAGTACTTC.